These 11 T cell receptor beta chains share one sample of origin, sequenced in a study of cytomegalovirus exposure and HLA in healthy donors. 13 Jbeta primers and 60 Vbeta primers were used for the PCR. Clones were read by immunoSEQ multiplex PCR, and TCRdb kept only the in-frame ones, dropping some. The sample includes roughly 100,000 clones, over 55% of them seen just once. The specimen was PBMCs. These receptors all come from a female donor in good health and CMV-seronegative.

This clone appeared once. The genes are TRBV19 and TRBJ2-5, with D possibly being TRBD2 (6 bases). Trimming pared 3 bases from V and 5 bases from J, leaving 10 bases between. The germline V gene encodes CDR1 LNHDA and CDR2 SQIVND (reference sequence). This CDR3 contains 13 residues. The CDR3 reads CASSMGRGETQYF. CDR3 sequence (DNA): TGTGCCAGTAGTATGGGACGGGGGGAGACCCAGTACTTC. The full variable domain, rest sourced from reference TRBV19 and TRBJ2-5, is DGGITQSPKYLFRKEGQNVTLSCEQNLNHDAMYWYRQDPGQGLRLIYYSQIVNDFQKGDIAEGYSVSREKKESFPLTVTSAQKNPTAFYLCASSMGRGETQYFGPGTRLLVL.

The chain uses TRBV5-1 and TRBJ1-1, with a possible D match to TRBD1 (5 bases). Per the germline V gene, CDR1 is SGHRS and CDR2 is YFSETQ. The CDR3 extends over 15 amino acids. V was trimmed by 3 bases and J by 1 base, leaving 13 bases between them. CDR3 region: CASSSSVGRNTEAFF. The CDR3 region has the DNA TGCGCCAGCAGCTCCTCGGTGGGGCGGAACACTGAAGCTTTCTTT.

V gene TRBV6-5 combines with J gene TRBJ2-3; perhaps TRBD1 as D (5 bases). CDR1 is MNHEY and CDR2 is SVGAGI in the germline V gene. The CDR3 has 14 amino acids. The V end was cut by 2 bases, the J end by 8 bases, with 14 bases between. Here the CDR3 reads CASSYDLGVGTQYF. The CDR3 nucleotides read TGTGCCAGCAGTTACGACTTAGGGGTGGGTACGCAGTATTTT.

This chain connects TRBV5-4 to TRBJ2-7, with 14 bases aligning to TRBD2. The V gene's germline CDR1 is SGHNT and CDR2 YYREEE (reference sequence). This CDR3 contains 17 residues. The J segment lost 5 bases and the V segment lost 3 bases, leaving 10 bases of the junction unmatched. The CDR3 protein is CASSSRRLAGGTDEQYF. CDR3 DNA: TGTGCCAGCAGCTCCCGGAGACTAGCGGGAGGGACGGACGAGCAGTACTTC. Using reference TRBV5-4 and TRBJ2-7 for the parts outside the CDR3, the full variable domain is ETGVTQSPTHLIKTRGQQVTLRCSSQSGHNTVSWYQQALGQGPQFIFQYYREEENGRGNFPPRFSGLQFPNYSSELNVNALELDDSALYLCASSSRRLAGGTDEQYFGPGTRLTVT.

The chain combines TRBV7-9 with TRBJ2-7, with a weak D call TRBD2 (5 bases). The CDR3 length is 15 residues. The germline gives CDR1 SEHNR, CDR2 FQNEAQ (reference sequence). V was clipped by 5 bases and J by 7 bases, with 21 bases between them. CDR3 sequence: CASSPPDSYLREQYF. The CDR3 DNA sequence: TGTGCCAGCAGCCCTCCGGACTCCTACCTCAGGGAGCAGTACTTC.

This chain links TRBV18 with TRBJ1-3; the D is unclear. This CDR3 comprises 14 residues. Germline V gene lookup returns CDR1 KGHSH and CDR2 LQKENI. V was shortened by 3 bases and J by 4 bases, with 10 bases between the two germline ends. In DNA, the CDR3 is TGTGCCAGCTCACCCCTAGTCGGAGGAAACACCATATATTTT. This codes for CASSPLVGGNTIYF.

V and J are TRBV28 and TRBJ1-2, with no clear D. The length of the CDR3 is 13 residues. Looked up from germline, CDR1 is MDHEN and CDR2 is SYDVKM. Trimming shortened V by 1 base and J by 3 bases, and 6 bases separated the two germline ends. The CDR3: CASSLLLDYGYTF. Here the CDR3 DNA reads TGTGCCAGCAGTTTATTGTTAGACTATGGCTACACCTTC.

The V gene is TRBV2, the J gene TRBJ1-5; 7 nucleotides agree with TRBD1. J lost 4 bases, V lost 3 bases, and 9 bases had no gene match. CDR1 is SNHLY and CDR2 is FYNNEI in the germline V gene. The CDR3 is 16 residues long. The chain's CDR3 is CASSEGRTGTNQPQHF. The DNA of the CDR3 is TGTGCCAGCAGTGAGGGGCGGACAGGCACAAATCAGCCCCAGCATTTT.

The chain employs TRBV7-2 and TRBJ2-1; 11 nucleotides align to TRBD2. The CDR3 is made up of 17 amino acids. Per germline, CDR1 SGHTA and CDR2 FQGNSA. The V segment lost 1 base and the J segment 4 bases; nucleotides outside the gene matches: 6. CDR3 in amino acids: CASSLDRLAGSYNEQFF. CDR3 in DNA: TGTGCCAGCAGCTTAGACCGACTAGCGGGATCATACAATGAGCAGTTCTTC.

The chain is built from TRBV30 and TRBJ2-3; 9 positions agree with TRBD2. Germline CDR1 is GTSNPN and CDR2 is SVGIG (reference sequence). Germline trimming cut 3 bases from V and 3 bases from J; bases unmatched to any gene: 7. This CDR3 is 15 amino acids long. The CDR3 sequence: CAWSQDSGRTDTQYF. The CDR3 nucleotides are TGTGCCTGGAGCCAGGATAGCGGGAGAACAGATACGCAGTATTTT.

This sequence joins TRBV7-3 and TRBJ2-2; TRBD2 agrees at 9 bases. Germline loops: CDR1 SGHTA, CDR2 FQGTGA. V was clipped by 5 bases and J by 0 bases; unmatched bases: 7. The CDR3 consists of 17 residues. CDR3 DNA: TGTGCCAGCAGCCCAACGGGACTAGCTACGAACACCGGGGAGCTGTTTTTT. It translates to CASSPTGLATNTGELFF.